This TCR beta chain derives from a study of shared T cell receptors in the human thymus. This clone was seen a handful of times. Between the trimmed V and J ends, which lost 7 bases and 7 bases, there was a span of 23 bases. Germline lookup yields CDR1 SGHVS and CDR2 FQNEAQ. The CDR3 covers 15 residues. The assay was immunoSEQ multiplex PCR, and TCRdb's table has in-frame clones only and misses some. Counted here are approximately 490,000 clones, around 78% occurring once; the ten biggest clones make up about 0.014%. These data were likewise used in another study, on human thymus T cells. From that report: Having surgery to correct congenital heart defects, healthy Finnish infants acted as the donors. Thymus tissue was removed during corrective cardiac surgery. Thymic and blood repertoires seemed to favor certain V and J genes. Highly overlapping thymic repertoires in unrelated individuals were reported by related research.

Sequenced sample: thymocytes. J is TRBJ2-7 and V is TRBV7-8; D perhaps matches TRBD2 (6 bases). This clonotype originated in a boy in the first two years of life with a congenital heart defect. In nucleotides, the CDR3 is TGTGCCAGCACCCGCCCGGTGGAGGGTCCTAATGAGCAGTACTTC. Protein product: CASTRPVEGPNEQYF.